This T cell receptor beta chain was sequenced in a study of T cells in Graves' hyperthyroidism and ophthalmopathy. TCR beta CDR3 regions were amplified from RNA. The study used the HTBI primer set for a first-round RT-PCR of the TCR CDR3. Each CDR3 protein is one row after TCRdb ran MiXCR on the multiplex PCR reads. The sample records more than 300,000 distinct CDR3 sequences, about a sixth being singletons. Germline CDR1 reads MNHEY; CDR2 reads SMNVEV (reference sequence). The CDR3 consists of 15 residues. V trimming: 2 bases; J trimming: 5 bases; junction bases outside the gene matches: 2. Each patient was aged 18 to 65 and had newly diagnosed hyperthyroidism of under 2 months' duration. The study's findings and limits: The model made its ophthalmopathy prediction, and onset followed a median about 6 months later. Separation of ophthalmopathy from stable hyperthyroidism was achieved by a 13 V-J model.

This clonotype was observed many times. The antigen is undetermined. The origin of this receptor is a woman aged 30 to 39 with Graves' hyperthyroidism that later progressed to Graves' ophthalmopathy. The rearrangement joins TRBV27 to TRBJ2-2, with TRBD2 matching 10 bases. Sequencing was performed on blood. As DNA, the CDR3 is TGTGCCAGCAGTTTAAGCGGGAGGGGGACCGGGGAGCTGTTTTTT. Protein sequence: CASSLSGRGTGELFF.